These 16 T cell receptor beta chains originate from one sample sequenced in a study of T cell responses to AZD1222 COVID-19 vaccine. Profiling relied on immunoSEQ multiplex PCR, and the TCRdb table lists in-frame clones only, not all of them. The table shows some 130,000 clones, with around 92% occurring only once. The specimen was peripheral blood, collected 28 days after the second AZD1222 dose. Receptors originate from an adult who received the AZD1222 COVID-19 vaccine.

V usage is TRBV29-1 and J usage is TRBJ1-2; D is unresolved. CDR1 is SQVTM, CDR2 ANQGSEA, per germline. This CDR3 contains 14 residues. V was pared by 3 bases and J by 3 bases, with 14 bases between. This CDR3 reads CSVETSLGYYGYTF. The DNA for the CDR3 is TGCAGCGTTGAGACGTCGTTGGGGTACTATGGCTACACCTTC. Full variable domain (missing parts from reference TRBV29-1 and TRBJ1-2): SAVISQKPSRDICQRGTSLTIQCQVDSQVTMMFWYRQQPGQSLTLIATANQGSEATYESGFVIDKFPISRPNLTFSTLTVSNMSPEDSSIYLCSVETSLGYYGYTFGSGTRLTVV.

The V call is TRBV5-4, the J call TRBJ1-3; 7 bases are shared with TRBD1. The CDR3 loop spans 16 amino acids. Trimming removed 3 bases from V and 3 bases from J; junction bases left unmatched: 9. The germline CDR1 and CDR2 sequences are SGHNT and YYREEE (reference sequence). For the CDR3, the DNA is TGTGCCAGCAGCTGGGGCGACAGGGCCCATGGAAACACCATATATTTT. The encoded protein is CASSWGDRAHGNTIYF.

This clone was found once. The chain joins TRBV18 to TRBJ2-7, with D uncertain. Germline V gene data show CDR1 as KGHSH and CDR2 as LQKENI. The CDR3 has 12 residues. V lost 4 bases and J lost 4, with 8 bases in between. DNA of the CDR3: TGTGCCAGCTCACACCCGGGTTACGAGCAGTACTTC. Protein: CASSHPGYEQYF.

The chain recombines TRBV9 with TRBJ2-5, with 7 bases that match TRBD2. The CDR3 consists of 16 residues. The trim removed 4 bases at V and 2 bases at J, leaving 11 bases unmatched. Germline lookup yields CDR1 SGDLS and CDR2 YYNGEE. The CDR3 DNA reads as TGTGCCAGCAGCCCCGGAGCAGCGGGGATGCAAGAGACCCAGTACTTC. Translation: CASSPGAAGMQETQYF.

The rearrangement joins TRBV9 to TRBJ2-3; unclear D gene. V lost 2 bases, J lost 4 bases, and 8 bases lay in between. CDR1 is SGDLS and CDR2 is YYNGEE in the germline V gene. The CDR3 spans 13 residues. DNA of the CDR3: TGTGCCAGCAGCGTGAGAGCATCAGATACGCAGTATTTT. It specifies CASSVRASDTQYF.

The rearrangement uses TRBV19 and TRBJ1-6, with 8 bases matching TRBD1. J lost 12 bases, V lost 3 bases, and 10 bases had no gene match. Germline V CDR1 and CDR2: LNHDA, SQIVND (reference sequence). This CDR3 is built from 15 residues. The CDR3 coding sequence is TGTGCCAGTAGTATTTCTAACAGGGGGTATGGACCCCTCCACTTT. It codes for CASSISNRGYGPLHF. The variable domain in full, with the rest retrieved from reference TRBV19 and TRBJ1-6, is DGGITQSPKYLFRKEGQNVTLSCEQNLNHDAMYWYRQDPGQGLRLIYYSQIVNDFQKGDIAEGYSVSREKKESFPLTVTSAQKNPTAFYLCASSISNRGYGPLHFGNGTRLTVT.

The rearrangement joins TRBV18 to TRBJ1-5; D is possibly TRBD1 (5 bases). CDR1 KGHSH and CDR2 LQKENI come from the germline V gene. V was trimmed by 2 bases and J by 1 base, leaving 6 bases between them. The CDR3 totals 14 residues. The CDR3 region is CASSPGASNQPQHF. The CDR3 DNA reads as TGTGCCAGCTCACCAGGGGCCAGCAATCAGCCCCAGCATTTT.

V gene TRBV2 combines with J gene TRBJ1-2; 8 bases are a match to TRBD1. The V gene end was trimmed by 6 bases and the J gene end by 8 bases; junction bases not matched to a gene: 5. This CDR3 is built from 12 residues. The V gene's germline CDR1 is SNHLY and CDR2 FYNNEI. The CDR3 nucleotides are TGTGCCAGCAGAAAAGACAGGGGAGGCTACACCTTC. Its protein product is CASRKDRGGYTF.

This clone has a single count. The CDR3 nucleotides are TGTGCCAGCAGTCGCCGACAGGGGAATCAGCCCCAGCATTTT. Its translation: CASSRRQGNQPQHF. The chain has TRBV28 and TRBJ1-5; 8 bases align to TRBD1. Germline CDR1 and CDR2: MDHEN and SYDVKM. This CDR3 spans 14 amino acids. Trimming removed 5 bases from V and 4 bases from J; junction bases left unmatched: 4.

V is TRBV10-3 and J is TRBJ1-5; the D gene is possibly TRBD1 (6 bases). The CDR3 has 15 residues. The ends were cut back, 3 bases at V and 4 bases at J, with 13 bases in the middle. The germline gives CDR1 ENHRY, CDR2 SYGVKD. CDR3 amino acids: CAISDGGKENQPQHF. In nucleotides, the CDR3 is TGTGCCATCAGTGACGGGGGCAAAGAAAATCAGCCCCAGCATTTT.

This chain joins TRBV18 and TRBJ1-2; TRBD1 aligns across 8 bases. The CDR3 runs 17 residues. V trimming: 3 bases; J trimming: 6 bases; junction bases outside the gene matches: 15. Per the germline V gene, CDR1 is KGHSH and CDR2 is LQKENI. CDR3 in amino acids: CASSPRQGPTVTDGYTF. The CDR3 DNA follows: TGTGCCAGCTCACCGCGACAGGGGCCTACCGTAACCGATGGCTACACCTTC.

The chain recombines TRBV3-1 (or the pseudogene TRBV3-2) with TRBJ2-7; no clear D. This CDR3 comprises 14 residues. The V gene lost 1 base and the J gene lost 1 base, with 8 bases spanning the gap. Germline V gives CDR1 LGHDT, CDR2 YNNKEL (reference sequence). The CDR3: CASSQVGASYEQYF. As DNA, the CDR3 is TGTGCCAGCAGCCAAGTGGGCGCGTCCTACGAGCAGTACTTC.

The gene calls are TRBV6-5 and TRBJ1-3, with TRBD1 as a possible D gene (5 bases). CDR3 size: 14 residues. The ends were cut back, 6 bases at V and 4 bases at J, with 13 bases in the middle. Looked up from germline, CDR1 is MNHEY and CDR2 is SVGAGI. CDR3 DNA: TGTGCCAGCAGCGTTAGAGGGGCAGGAAACACCATATATTTT. Its protein product is CASSVRGAGNTIYF.

The chain carries TRBV24-1 and TRBJ2-5; 7 bases fit TRBD2. The J segment lost 5 bases and the V segment lost 3 bases, leaving 5 bases of the junction unmatched. CDR1 and CDR2 (germline): KGHDR, SFDVKD. The CDR3 spans 14 residues. This CDR3 reads CATSDPGGGETQYF. In DNA form, the CDR3 reads TGTGCCACCAGTGATCCGGGAGGCGGGGAGACCCAGTACTTC.

This clone was detected only once. The chain carries TRBV7-2 and TRBJ2-3, with TRBD2 matching over 8 bases. The germline CDR1 and CDR2 sequences are SGHTA and FQGNSA. J was trimmed by 6 bases and V by 3 bases; bases with no gene match: 8. The CDR3 has 15 residues. CDR3 loop: CASSFHLAGLDTQYF. DNA of the CDR3: TGTGCCAGCAGCTTCCACCTAGCGGGTCTGGATACGCAGTATTTT.

V gene TRBV18 combines with J gene TRBJ2-1; no reliable D call. Between the trimmed V and J ends, which lost 2 bases and 5 bases, there was a span of 4 bases. The CDR3 contains 12 residues. Germline CDR1 and CDR2: KGHSH and LQKENI. The CDR3 reads CASSPSDNEQFF. The CDR3 DNA follows: TGTGCCAGCTCACCATCGGACAATGAGCAGTTCTTC.